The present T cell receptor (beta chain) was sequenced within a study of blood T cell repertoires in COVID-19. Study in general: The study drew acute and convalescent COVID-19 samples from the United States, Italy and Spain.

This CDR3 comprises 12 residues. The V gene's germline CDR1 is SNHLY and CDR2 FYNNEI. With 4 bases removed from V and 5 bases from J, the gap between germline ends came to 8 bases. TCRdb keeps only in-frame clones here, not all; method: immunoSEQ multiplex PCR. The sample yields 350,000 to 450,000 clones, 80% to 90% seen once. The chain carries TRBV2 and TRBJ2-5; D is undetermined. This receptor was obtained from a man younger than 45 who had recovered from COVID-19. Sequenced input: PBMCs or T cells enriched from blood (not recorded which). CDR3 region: CASSGGLETQYF. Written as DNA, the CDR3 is TGTGCCAGCAGTGGAGGTCTGGAGACCCAGTACTTC.